This section outlines one T cell receptor (beta chain) sequence together with its context. Per the germline V gene, CDR1 is LNHDA and CDR2 is SQIVND (reference sequence). The CDR3 spans 15 residues. The germline V and J ends were trimmed by 4 bases and 0 bases, with 12 bases remaining between them. This specimen belongs to a study of blood T cell repertoires in COVID-19. On the study more broadly: The United States, Italy and Spain were the sources of the acute and convalescent COVID-19 samples. PBMCs, B-cell-depleted T cells, or T cells were the source of the cDNA or gDNA that made up the material.

Data came from immunoSEQ multiplex PCR; TCRdb stores just in-frame clones and leaves some out. The sample lists 200,000 or so clones, around three quarters occurring once. What was sequenced was peripheral blood. The V and J genes are TRBV19 and TRBJ1-1, with D maybe TRBD1 (6 bases). The clonotype originates from a woman in her 70s with acute or convalescent COVID-19. CDR3 sequence: CASSTYGTLNTEAFF. The CDR3, as DNA: TGTGCCAGTAGTACATACGGGACACTGAACACTGAAGCTTTCTTT.